Included here is one T cell receptor beta chain sequence, with context. This clone occurred once. Its antigen specificity is not known. Base qualities are not recorded, but no much larger clone differs from it by a single base. These data originate in a study of T cell responses to AZD1222 COVID-19 vaccine (dated by TCRdb to the early 2020s). For the wider study: A total of around 240 trial participants underwent TCR sequencing, of whom some 210 received two doses of AZD1222 and 26 received two doses of the MenACWY control vaccine. Trial participants were enrolled by age into subgroups of 18-55, 56-69 and 70-plus years, and about 150, 27 and 61 TCR-sequenced participants, respectively, were included in these subgroups.

The time point label on this specimen signifies: about 28 days (+/-7) after the second vaccine dose. AZD1222 recipients whose second dose came at about 4 weeks and those whose second dose came at about 12 weeks were combined into one group, since spike-specific TCR depth and breadth did not differ between the two schedules. Vaccinee samples came from UK trials COV001 and COV002, including a single-blind randomized controlled phase 2/3 trial of AZD1222 (ChAdOx1 nCoV-19) in healthy adults. For TCRbeta chain sequencing, PBMC samples from trial participants were taken at day 0 and at day 28 after the second dose. The CDR3 regions of human TCRbeta chains were subjected to immunosequencing. Turning to the authors' computational methods: TCRs in the repertoires were matched against a reference library of SARS-CoV-2-specific TCRs that had been generated with the MIRA antigen-specificity platform. Breadth was defined as the fraction of unique TCRs that were SARS-CoV-2-associated. Depth was defined as the fraction of total T cells that were SARS-CoV-2-associated. Using the MIRA data, every spike-specific TCR was mapped to the spike region that the TCR reacted to and assigned to either a CD4 or a CD8 class. Log10-transformed breadth and depth values were compared by one-way ANOVA with Sidak's multiple comparisons tests. TCRdb took this table from immuneACCESS and kept in-frame rearrangements with V and J called. Such tables lack part of the clones; where checked against another copy, unresolved V genes explain under half of the gap, and the rest is unexplained. Clone size and the V and J calls come from that table; the DNA yielded D and trimming. This sample is represented by 70,000 or so clones; roughly 80% of them were singletons. In total, the top ten clones hold roughly 23% of the sample.

Here is what the overall study found, with its caveats: Because no day 14 peak-response samples were available, the repertoires could be characterized only after the peak T cell response. Only five to seven AZD1222 recipients were SARS-CoV-2 seropositive at baseline, limiting conclusions about previously exposed vaccinees. Vaccine-associated CD4 TCRs spanned the whole spike protein, with dominant responses in regions 160-218 and 743-854. After two AZD1222 doses, spike-specific TCR breadth and depth were significantly higher than at day 0 and than in MenACWY recipients. Participants were mostly white British and included more females than males, and it was suggested by the authors that clonal diversity may have been underestimated. In the small 56-69-year group, the increase in depth fell short of significance, most likely because of low power. Epitopes outside the regions mutated in the B.1.351 and B.1.1.7 variants were reportedly recognized by nearly half of the unique spike-specific TCRs.

The CDR3 spans 13 residues, from the cysteine through the phenylalanine. The CDR3 DNA has 39 bases and is translated from base 1. CDR1 WNHNN and CDR2 SYGVQD are derived from the germline V gene (reference sequence). The V end loses 2 bases and the J end loses 6 bases, and a stretch of 5 bases separates them. The rearrangement joined TRBV10-1 to TRBJ1-6; the D gene cannot be named for sure. The sequencing used peripheral blood, collected 28 days after the second AZD1222 dose. This receptor was taken from an adult who received the AZD1222 COVID-19 vaccine. The encoded CDR3 is CASSEGLNSPLHF. The DNA sequence is as follows: TGCGCCAGCAGTGAGGGCCTTAATTCACCCCTCCACTTT.